A selection of T cell receptor beta chains follows, all from one sample in a study of vaccination effects on CD4 cells after COVID-19. Sequencing used immunoSEQ multiplex PCR; TCRdb keeps in-frame clones, though not all of them. The sample has approximately 30,000 clones; 55% to 75% are singletons. Which antigens these TCRs recognize remains unknown. Sample: CD4+ T cells from PBMCs cultured with a peptide pool, taken before COVID-19 vaccination. The receptors were sampled from a human donor who had a prior SARS-CoV-2 infection. The CDR3 runs from the conserved cysteine through the conserved F or W. Fields, in order: V gene, J gene, CDR3 protein.

v_gene: TRBV5-4
j_gene: TRBJ1-2
CDR3aa: CASSLARGGQGAGYTF

v_gene: TRBV18
j_gene: TRBJ1-6
CDR3aa: CASSPGLRGAYPPLHF

v_gene: TRBV18
j_gene: TRBJ2-7
CDR3aa: CASSQGAQTYEQYF

v_gene: TRBV3-1/TRBV3-2
j_gene: TRBJ2-2
CDR3aa: CASSQGVASDTGELFF

v_gene: TRBV11-3
j_gene: TRBJ1-1
CDR3aa: CASSVRSVNTEAFF

v_gene: TRBV24-1
j_gene: TRBJ1-1
CDR3aa: CATSDWGGLYTEAFF

v_gene: TRBV3-1/TRBV3-2
j_gene: TRBJ2-2
CDR3aa: CASSPGQLTTGELFF

v_gene: TRBV5-1
j_gene: TRBJ2-3
CDR3aa: CASSWGLAGSDTQYF

v_gene: TRBV4-3
j_gene: TRBJ2-1
CDR3aa: CASSQEGGRASSYNEQFF

v_gene: TRBV7-9
j_gene: TRBJ2-2
CDR3aa: CASSQYSGTGELFF

v_gene: TRBV27
j_gene: TRBJ2-2
CDR3aa: CASSFWNTGELFF

v_gene: TRBV5-4
j_gene: TRBJ1-1
CDR3aa: CASSKTGQSNTEAFF

v_gene: TRBV6-6
j_gene: TRBJ2-3
CDR3aa: CASSRGQIAGGGFDTQYF

v_gene: TRBV6-5
j_gene: TRBJ1-1
CDR3aa: CASSYIQGGAEAFF

v_gene: TRBV2
j_gene: TRBJ1-1
CDR3aa: CASSSGGGWTEAFF

v_gene: TRBV11-2
j_gene: TRBJ2-2
CDR3aa: CASSLRLGGTGELFF

v_gene: TRBV19
j_gene: TRBJ2-1
CDR3aa: CASSILFPSSGSGDEQFF

v_gene: TRBV10-3
j_gene: TRBJ2-3
CDR3aa: CATSPSYVARRASSLYF

v_gene: TRBV5-4
j_gene: TRBJ2-7
CDR3aa: CASSSFSDLSYEQYF

v_gene: TRBV3-1/TRBV3-2
j_gene: TRBJ2-7
CDR3aa: CASSLTSGRAYEQYF

v_gene: TRBV28
j_gene: TRBJ2-3
CDR3aa: CASSLGGGETDTQYF

v_gene: TRBV6-1
j_gene: TRBJ1-2
CDR3aa: CASSEYNRQNYGYTF

v_gene: TRBV7-9
j_gene: TRBJ2-2
CDR3aa: CASSLVRPGELFF

v_gene: TRBV5-6
j_gene: TRBJ1-4
CDR3aa: CASSYLGEKLFF

v_gene: TRBV4-1
j_gene: TRBJ2-5
CDR3aa: CASSQATGSETQYF

v_gene: TRBV15
j_gene: TRBJ2-7
CDR3aa: CATSTLPGQNFYEQYF

v_gene: TRBV2
j_gene: TRBJ1-2
CDR3aa: CASSEYPGSGYTF

v_gene: TRBV3-1/TRBV3-2
j_gene: TRBJ2-3
CDR3aa: CASSPARDTQYF

v_gene: TRBV18
j_gene: TRBJ2-3
CDR3aa: CASSPRESTDTQYF

v_gene: TRBV2
j_gene: TRBJ1-1
CDR3aa: CASSELHGGETEAFF

v_gene: TRBV6-5
j_gene: TRBJ1-5
CDR3aa: CASRNRDRGDQPQHF

v_gene: TRBV7-9
j_gene: TRBJ2-1
CDR3aa: CASRAAGVLYEQFF

v_gene: TRBV5-1
j_gene: TRBJ2-7
CDR3aa: CASSFRGQGFDEQYF

v_gene: TRBV3-1/TRBV3-2
j_gene: TRBJ2-2
CDR3aa: CASSQVGRRGRAGELFF

v_gene: TRBV15
j_gene: TRBJ1-4
CDR3aa: CATSRGTGVEKLFF

v_gene: TRBV4-2
j_gene: TRBJ2-5
CDR3aa: CASSPGAGPETQYF

v_gene: TRBV11-3
j_gene: TRBJ2-4
CDR3aa: CASSLGQGNIQYF

v_gene: TRBV7-2
j_gene: TRBJ2-1
CDR3aa: CASSPGTFRINEQFF

v_gene: TRBV11-1
j_gene: TRBJ1-2
CDR3aa: CASSSNREQGDNTF

v_gene: TRBV29-1
j_gene: TRBJ2-1
CDR3aa: CSVDRDRTGGIDEQFF

v_gene: TRBV25-1
j_gene: TRBJ2-6
CDR3aa: CASSDGASGANVLTF